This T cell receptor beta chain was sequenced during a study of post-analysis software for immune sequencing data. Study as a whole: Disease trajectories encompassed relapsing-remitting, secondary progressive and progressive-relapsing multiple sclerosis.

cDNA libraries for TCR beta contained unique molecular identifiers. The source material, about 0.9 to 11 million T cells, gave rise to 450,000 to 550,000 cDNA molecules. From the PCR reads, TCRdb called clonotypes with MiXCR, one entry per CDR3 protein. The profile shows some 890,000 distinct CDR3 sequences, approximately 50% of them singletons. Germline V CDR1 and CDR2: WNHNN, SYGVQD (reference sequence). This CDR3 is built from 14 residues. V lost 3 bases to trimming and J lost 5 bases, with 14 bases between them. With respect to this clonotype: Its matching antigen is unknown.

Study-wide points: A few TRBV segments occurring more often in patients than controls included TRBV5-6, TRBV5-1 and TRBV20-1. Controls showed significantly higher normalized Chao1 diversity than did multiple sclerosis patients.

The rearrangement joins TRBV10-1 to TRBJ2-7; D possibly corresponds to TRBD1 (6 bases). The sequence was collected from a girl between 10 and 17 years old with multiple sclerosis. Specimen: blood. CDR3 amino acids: CASSDGGQSNEQYF. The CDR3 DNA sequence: TGCGCCAGCAGTGATGGTGGACAGAGTAACGAGCAGTACTTC.